The entry below gives a single TCR beta chain sequence along with its context. The source of the sample is a study of blood T cell repertoires in COVID-19. Study-wide context: The analysed material was cDNA or gDNA that came from T cells, B-cell-depleted T cells, or PBMCs.

The CDR3 runs to 14 residues. Germline loops: CDR1 LNHDA, CDR2 SQIVND (reference sequence). V lost 9 bases and J lost 2, with 16 bases in between. How the authors handled the data: Quantification of nucleated cells was approximated via reference gene primer amplification. Data came from immunoSEQ multiplex PCR; TCRdb stores just in-frame clones and leaves some out. That table gives V, J and clone size, and the DNA gave D and trimming. The table has 130,000 to 150,000 clones, 70% to 90% seen once. The rearrangement links TRBV19 to TRBJ1-1; D may be TRBD1 (5 bases). This TCR came from a woman aged 55-69 years with COVID-19, enrolled during active disease. Sequenced: peripheral blood. The CDR3 region is CASRRRQTNTEAFF. The CDR3 DNA reads TGTGCCAGCCGACGCCGACAGACTAACACTGAAGCTTTCTTT.